Below, 3 T cell receptor beta chains from the same sample are listed, as sequenced in a study. TCRdb re-called the RT-PCR reads through MiXCR, storing one row per CDR3 protein. Here the sample spans approximately 720,000 distinct CDR3 sequences, 12% to 15% being singletons. Sequenced sample: memory CD4+ T cells from blood. Receptors originate from a female donor in good health, serving as a healthy control.

The V gene is TRBV20-1, the J gene TRBJ2-1, with 11 bases fitting TRBD2. The germline V gene has CDR1 DFQATT and CDR2 SNEGSKA (reference sequence). The CDR3 loop spans 14 amino acids. The CDR3 nucleotides are TGCAATGCCCTTAGCGGGAGGGTGATCAATGAGCAGTTCTTC. This translates into CNALSGRVINEQFF.

The chain carries TRBV5-5 and TRBJ2-2, with 7 bases identical to TRBD1. In germline, CDR1 is SGHKS, CDR2 YYEKEE (reference sequence). CDR3 size: 14 residues. Trimming cost V 5 bases and J 9 bases; bases outside gene matches: 10. CDR3 sequence: CASSRTGTDRELFF. DNA for the CDR3: TGTGCCAGCAGTAGGACAGGCACCGACAGGGAGCTGTTTTTT.

The rearrangement joins TRBV3-1 to TRBJ2-7, with D possibly called TRBD1 or TRBD2 (5 bases each). Trimming stripped 4 bases from V and 3 bases from J, with 13 bases between. Germline CDR1 LGHDT, CDR2 YNNKEL (reference sequence). The CDR3 extends over 14 amino acids. As DNA, the CDR3 is TGTGCCAGCAGCCCGTGGGGGAGAGGCTACGAGCAGTACTTC. It specifies CASSPWGRGYEQYF.